These T cell receptor beta chains were read from a single sample in a study of shared clonotypes between healthy human individuals. Sequenced by immunoSEQ multiplex PCR; TCRdb stores in-frame clones only, minus some. Of roughly 530,000 clones detected, 90% to 96% appear once; the ten largest clones hold about 0.064%. The sequenced material came from naive CD4+ T cells sorted from blood. These receptors originate from a woman aged 25 to 45 in good health. CDR3s include the opening cysteine and the closing phenylalanine or tryptophan. The D gene is left open where the match is weak. Clone size is stated in some rows and not others, as once, few, many or a class when expanded.

>NA|18|TRBV18|TRBD1|TRBJ2-1
CASSPPGTGALTYNEQFF
TGTGCCAGCTCACCACCGGGGACAGGCGCGTTAACCTACAATGAGCAGTTCTTC
>once|13|TRBV6-1|NA|TRBJ2-7
CASSEEGGVATYF
TGTGCCAGCAGTGAAGAGGGCGGGGTAGCAACGTACTTC
>NA|14|TRBV2|NA|TRBJ2-7
CASSEVGLRYEQYF
TGTGCCAGCAGTGAAGTGGGACTCCGCTACGAGCAGTACTTC
>NA|14|TRBV28|NA|TRBJ1-5
CASSLGSDWGPQHF
TGTGCCAGCAGTTTGGGGTCCGACTGGGGGCCCCAGCATTTT
>once|15|TRBV4-1|NA|TRBJ1-5
CASSRGGQINQPQHF
TGCGCCAGCAGCCGAGGCGGACAGATCAATCAGCCCCAGCATTTT
>NA|15|TRBV5-4|TRBD2|TRBJ2-5
CASSMAGLAWETQYF
TGTGCCAGCAGCATGGCGGGACTAGCGTGGGAGACCCAGTACTTC
>NA|15|TRBV19|NA|TRBJ2-2
CASSILQQNTGELFF
TGTGCCAGTAGTATTCTCCAGCAGAACACCGGGGAGCTGTTTTTT
>NA|13|TRBV6-1|NA|TRBJ2-7
CASRVSSSYEQYF
TGTGCCAGCAGGGTTTCAAGCTCCTACGAGCAGTACTTC
>NA|19|TRBV30|TRBD2|TRBJ2-1
CAWSVSRTSGRATYNEQFF
TGTGCCTGGAGTGTCAGTCGGACTAGCGGGAGGGCCACCTACAATGAGCAGTTCTTC
>NA|14|TRBV11-2|NA|TRBJ2-7
CASSFPGSNYEQYF
TGTGCCAGCAGCTTCCCGGGTAGCAACTACGAGCAGTACTTC
>NA|17|TRBV21-1|NA|TRBJ2-4
CASPCPEREPPYDIQYF
TGTGCCAGCCCCTGTCCGGAGAGGGAACCACCCTACGACATTCAGTACTTC
>NA|14|TRBV4-1|NA|TRBJ1-5
CASSQVGSNQPQHF
TGCGCCAGCAGCCAAGTGGGAAGCAATCAGCCCCAGCATTTT
>NA|14|TRBV7-7|TRBD2|TRBJ2-1
CASSLGLAGNEQFF
TGTGCCAGCAGCTTGGGACTAGCGGGGAATGAGCAGTTCTTC
>once|12|TRBV18|NA|TRBJ2-1
CASSPGHNEQFF
TGTGCCAGCTCCCCTGGCCACAATGAGCAGTTCTTC
>NA|14|TRBV28|TRBD2|TRBJ2-7
CASSLLPSGYEQYF
TGTGCCAGCAGTTTACTTCCTAGCGGATACGAGCAGTACTTC
>NA|14|TRBV13|NA|TRBJ2-7
CASSRVGGTFEQYF
TGTGCCAGCAGCCGTGTGGGCGGCACCTTCGAGCAGTACTTC
>NA|15|TRBV7-3|NA|TRBJ1-5
CASSLLEGQGQPQHF
TGTGCCAGCAGCTTATTGGAGGGGCAGGGGCAGCCCCAGCATTTT
>NA|15|TRBV5-6|TRBD1|TRBJ2-5
CASSFRDRGMGTQYF
TGTGCCAGCAGCTTCCGGGACAGGGGCATGGGGACCCAGTACTTC
>NA|16|TRBV2|NA|TRBJ2-1
CASFKDSPPNYNEQFF
TGTGCCAGCTTTAAGGACTCCCCACCGAACTACAATGAGCAGTTCTTC
>NA|15|TRBV6-1|TRBD1|TRBJ2-1
CASSKPGQPKNEQFF
TGTGCCAGCAGCAAACCGGGACAGCCAAAGAATGAGCAGTTCTTC
>once|17|TRBV6-1|NA|TRBJ2-7
CASSQEKQGGGTYEQYF
TGTGCCAGCAGTCAAGAGAAGCAGGGAGGCGGGACCTACGAGCAGTACTTC
>NA|14|TRBV5-1|NA|TRBJ2-1
CASSLGHEGIEAFF
TGCGCCAGCAGCTTGGGTCATGAGGGCATTGAAGCGTTCTTC
>NA|15|TRBV9|NA|TRBJ2-2
CASSVTGTPSGELFF
TGTGCCAGCAGCGTCACCGGGACCCCCTCCGGGGAGCTGTTTTTT